This entry lists 17 T cell receptor beta chains sequenced from one sample in a study of blood T cell repertoires in COVID-19. Repertoires were generated with immunoSEQ multiplex PCR, while TCRdb's copy carries only in-frame clones and drops some. The sample carries about 110,000 clones, about three quarters recorded once. Sequencing was done on a sample of peripheral blood. These receptors were collected from a woman of 80 years or more with active or convalescent COVID-19.

The V call is TRBV12-3 or TRBV12-4, the J call TRBJ2-1; D gene unclear. Trimming shortened V by 4 bases and J by 2 bases, and 6 bases separated the two germline ends. The CDR3 extends over 13 amino acids. The CDR3 reads CASSYGAYNEQFF. The CDR3 DNA follows: TGTGCCAGCAGTTACGGAGCCTACAATGAGCAGTTCTTC.

V usage is TRBV10-3 and J usage is TRBJ2-3, with D possibly being TRBD2 (5 bases). This CDR3 comprises 15 residues. Trimming pared 3 bases from V and 7 bases from J, leaving 17 bases between. Germline V gene sequence: CDR1 ENHRY, CDR2 SYGVKD. The DNA of the CDR3 is TGTGCCATCAGTGACCCAGTGCGCTCGGGGTATACGCAGTATTTT. Translation gives CAISDPVRSGYTQYF.

This clone has only one observation. V is TRBV15 and J is TRBJ1-1; perhaps TRBD1 as D (5 bases). Trimming cost V 1 base and J 0 bases, with 9 bases left between them. CDR3 length: 15 amino acids. Germline assignment: CDR1 LNHNV and CDR2 YYDKDF (reference sequence). The CDR3, as DNA: TGTGCCACCAGCAGAGGGGGCAGTATGAACACTGAAGCTTTCTTT. Encoded protein: CATSRGGSMNTEAFF.

V is TRBV14 and J is TRBJ2-6; 7 positions match TRBD1. CDR1 is SGHDN, CDR2 FVKESK, per germline. V lost 5 bases to trimming and J lost 0 bases; unmatched junction nucleotides: 13. The CDR3 covers 19 residues. Here the CDR3 reads CASSDTGTAPRSGANVLTF. CDR3 nucleotide sequence: TGTGCCAGCAGCGACACCGGGACAGCTCCCCGCTCTGGGGCCAACGTCCTGACTTTC. Complete variable domain (other parts from reference TRBV14 and TRBJ2-6): EAGVTQFPSHSVIEKGQTVTLRCDPISGHDNLYWYRRVMGKEIKFLLHFVKESKQDESGMPNNRFLAERTGGTYSTLKVQPAELEDSGVYFCASSDTGTAPRSGANVLTFGAGSRLTVL.

Here the CDR3 reads CASSLGGRGNTGELFF. CDR3 nucleotide sequence: TGTGCCAGCAGCTTGGGCGGGAGAGGGAACACCGGGGAGCTGTTTTTT. J is TRBJ2-2 and V is TRBV5-4, with 7 bases lining up with TRBD2. This CDR3 spans 16 amino acids. Trimming took 0 bases from V and 1 from J; bases not matched to a gene: 3. Germline lookup yields CDR1 SGHNT and CDR2 YYREEE (reference sequence).

This chain links TRBV28 with TRBJ2-3; 9 bases are a match to TRBD2. The germline gives CDR1 MDHEN, CDR2 SYDVKM. The CDR3 runs 15 residues. After removal of 2 bases from V and 6 bases from J, the junction contained 6 bases not matched to a gene. CDR3 DNA sequence: TGTGCCAGCAGTTTACGCGGGAGGGCGTGGGATACGCAGTATTTT. Its protein is CASSLRGRAWDTQYF.

The gene calls are TRBV10-2 and TRBJ1-1; 9 nucleotides align to TRBD1. Losses at the gene ends were 6 bases for V and 4 bases for J; bases not matched to a gene: 3. The CDR3 extends over 13 amino acids. From germline, CDR1 is WSHSY and CDR2 SAAADI. CDR3 region: CASRTTGGTEAFF. The CDR3 DNA sequence: TGCGCCAGCAGGACGACAGGGGGCACTGAAGCTTTCTTT.

This clone was found once. The rearrangement links TRBV5-1 to TRBJ1-6; 8 positions match TRBD1. The ends lost 0 bases at V and 6 bases at J; junction bases unmatched: 2. The CDR3 length is 15 residues. Germline V lookup: CDR1 SGHRS, CDR2 YFSETQ. The CDR3 spells CASSLGTGPNSPLHF. For the CDR3, the DNA is TGCGCCAGCAGCTTGGGGACAGGGCCTAATTCACCCCTCCACTTT.

The gene calls are TRBV14 and TRBJ2-7, with D unclear. V was cut by 1 base and J by 3 bases, with 7 bases left in between. This CDR3 spans 13 amino acids. CDR1 SGHDN and CDR2 FVKESK come from the germline V gene. The CDR3 coding sequence is TGTGCCAGCAGCCAAGTGCTCGGCTACGAGCAGTACTTC. It encodes CASSQVLGYEQYF.

V is TRBV5-1 and J is TRBJ2-2; maybe TRBD2 (7 bases). The germline V gene has CDR1 SGHRS and CDR2 YFSETQ. The ends were cut back, 3 bases at V and 2 bases at J, with 14 bases in the middle. There are 16 residues in the CDR3. This chain's CDR3 is CASSSERGGNTGELFF. The CDR3 DNA is TGCGCCAGCAGCTCAGAACGCGGGGGCAACACCGGGGAGCTGTTTTTT.

The chain links TRBV30 to TRBJ1-4; TRBD1 aligns across 7 bases. The V segment lost 0 bases and the J segment 0 bases; nucleotides outside the gene matches: 7. The CDR3 is made up of 17 amino acids. The germline V gene encodes CDR1 GTSNPN and CDR2 SVGIG (reference sequence). CDR3 in DNA: TGTGCCTGGAGTGTAAACGGCGGGACAGCAACTAATGAAAAACTGTTTTTT. It specifies CAWSVNGGTATNEKLFF.

The rearrangement links TRBV7-3 to TRBJ2-1; 7 bases map to TRBD2. The CDR3 has 16 residues. Germline V gene data show CDR1 as SGHTA and CDR2 as FQGTGA. J lost 2 bases, V lost 2 bases, and 6 bases had no gene match. In DNA, the CDR3 is TGTGCCAGCAGCTTAGTGGGGCTAGCGGCCTACAATGAGCAGTTCTTC. The encoded protein is CASSLVGLAAYNEQFF. Drawing the rest from reference TRBV7-3 and TRBJ2-1, the complete variable domain is GAGVSQTPSNKVTEKGKYVELRCDPISGHTALYWYRQSLGQGPEFLIYFQGTGAADDSGLPNDRFFAVRPEGSVSTLKIQRTERGDSAVYLCASSLVGLAAYNEQFFGPGTRLTVL.

The chain has TRBV19 and TRBJ2-1, with TRBD2 identical over 7 bases. The germline V gene encodes CDR1 LNHDA and CDR2 SQIVND (reference sequence). The CDR3 is 16 amino acids. V was clipped by 4 bases and J by 0 bases; unmatched bases: 6. CDR3 sequence: CASSKLAMSSYNEQFF. As DNA, the CDR3 is TGTGCCAGTAGTAAACTAGCGATGAGCTCCTACAATGAGCAGTTCTTC.

The sample holds a few counts of this clone. The V call is TRBV7-9, the J call TRBJ1-5, with a tentative D call TRBD1 (5 bases). This CDR3 has 14 amino acids. Germline assignment: CDR1 SEHNR and CDR2 FQNEAQ (reference sequence). The ends were cut back, 3 bases at V and 6 bases at J, with 12 bases in the middle. CDR3: CASSFQGSVQPQHF. CDR3 in DNA: TGTGCCAGCAGCTTCCAGGGAAGCGTTCAGCCCCAGCATTTT. Full variable domain (remainder filled in from reference TRBV7-9 and TRBJ1-5): DTGVSQNPRHKITKRGQNVTFRCDPISEHNRLYWYRQTLGQGPEFLTYFQNEAQLEKSRLLSDRFSAERPKGSFSTLEIQRTEQGDSAMYLCASSFQGSVQPQHFGDGTRLSIL.

The chain has TRBV4-3 and TRBJ2-7; no clear D. The CDR3 is 13 residues long. V lost 6 bases to trimming and J lost 4 bases, with 13 bases between them. CDR1 and CDR2 from the germline V gene are LGHNA and YSLEER. The CDR3 nucleotides read TGCGCCAGCAGTCGCCGCGTCCAATACGAGCAGTACTTC. Amino acids: CASSRRVQYEQYF.

CDR3 in amino acids: CASSDRVAGGAASTDTQYF. The CDR3 coding sequence is TGTGCCAGCAGTGACAGAGTAGCGGGAGGCGCCGCGAGCACAGATACGCAGTATTTT. The chain couples TRBV6-4 to TRBJ2-3; TRBD2 aligns across 10 bases. Trimming took 2 bases from V and 0 from J; bases not matched to a gene: 11. This CDR3 region has 19 residues. Germline V lookup: CDR1 MRHNA, CDR2 SNTAGT.

The chain joins TRBV3-1 (or the pseudogene TRBV3-2) to TRBJ1-4, with D possibly TRBD1 on 5 matching bases. CDR3 size: 14 residues. The germline V and J ends were trimmed by 1 base and 7 bases, with 10 bases remaining between them. Germline CDR1 and CDR2: LGHDT and YNNKEL (reference sequence). The CDR3 loop is CASSQVGASEKLFF. DNA for the CDR3: TGTGCCAGCAGCCAAGTTGGGGCCAGTGAAAAACTGTTTTTT.